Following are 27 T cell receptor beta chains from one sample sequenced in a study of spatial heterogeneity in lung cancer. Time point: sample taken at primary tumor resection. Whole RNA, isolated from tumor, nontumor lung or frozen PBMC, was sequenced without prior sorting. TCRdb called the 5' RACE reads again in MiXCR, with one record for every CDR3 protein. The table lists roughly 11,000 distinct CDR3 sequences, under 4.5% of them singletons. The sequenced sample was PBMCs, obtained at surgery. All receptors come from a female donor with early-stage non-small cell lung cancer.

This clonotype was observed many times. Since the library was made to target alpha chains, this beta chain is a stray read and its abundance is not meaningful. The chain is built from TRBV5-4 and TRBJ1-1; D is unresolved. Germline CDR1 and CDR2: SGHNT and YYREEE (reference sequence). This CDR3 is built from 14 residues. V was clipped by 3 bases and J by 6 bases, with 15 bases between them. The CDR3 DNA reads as TGTGCCAGCAGCTCTGCAGGCCCCAATGCTGAAGCTTTCTTT. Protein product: CASSSAGPNAEAFF.

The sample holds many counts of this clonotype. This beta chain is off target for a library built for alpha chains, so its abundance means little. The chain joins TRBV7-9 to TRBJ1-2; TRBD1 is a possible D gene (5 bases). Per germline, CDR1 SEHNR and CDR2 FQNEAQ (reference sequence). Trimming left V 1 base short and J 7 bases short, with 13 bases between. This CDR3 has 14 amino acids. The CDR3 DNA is TGTGCCAGCAGCTTAGGCGAGGGACTTTTTGGCTACACCTTC. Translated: CASSLGEGLFGYTF.

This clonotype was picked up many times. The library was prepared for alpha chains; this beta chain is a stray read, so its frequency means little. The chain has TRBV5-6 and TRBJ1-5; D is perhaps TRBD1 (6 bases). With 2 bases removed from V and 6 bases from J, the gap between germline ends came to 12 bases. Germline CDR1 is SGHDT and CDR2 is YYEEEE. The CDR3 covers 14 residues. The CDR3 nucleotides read TGTGCCAGCAGCTTCTTCCGGGGGGCTCAGCCCCAGCATTTT. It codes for CASSFFRGAQPQHF. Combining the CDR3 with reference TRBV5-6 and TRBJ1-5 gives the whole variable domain DAGVTQSPTHLIKTRGQQVTLRCSPKSGHDTVSWYQQALGQGPQFIFQYYEEEERQRGNFPDRFSGHQFPNYSSELNVNALLLGDSALYLCASSFFRGAQPQHFGDGTRLSIL.

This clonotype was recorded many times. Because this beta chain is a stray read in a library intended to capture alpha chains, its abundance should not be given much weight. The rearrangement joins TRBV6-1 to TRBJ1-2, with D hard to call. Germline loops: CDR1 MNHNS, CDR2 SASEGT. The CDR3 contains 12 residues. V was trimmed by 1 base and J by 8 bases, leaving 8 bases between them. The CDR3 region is CASSEVAYGYTF. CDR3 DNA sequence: TGTGCCAGCAGTGAAGTTGCGTACGGCTACACCTTC.

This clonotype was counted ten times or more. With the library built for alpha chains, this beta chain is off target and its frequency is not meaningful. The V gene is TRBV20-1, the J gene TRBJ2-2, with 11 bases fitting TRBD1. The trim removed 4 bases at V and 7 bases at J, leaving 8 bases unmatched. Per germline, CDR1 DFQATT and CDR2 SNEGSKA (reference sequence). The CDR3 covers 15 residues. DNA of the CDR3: TGCAGTGCTATCAATCCGGGACAGGGGGACGGGGAGCTGTTTTTT. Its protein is CSAINPGQGDGELFF.

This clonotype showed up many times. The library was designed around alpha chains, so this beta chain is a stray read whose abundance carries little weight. This chain's CDR3 is CASSLGLRDEQYF. The CDR3 DNA follows: TGTGCCAGCAGCTTGGGCTTGAGGGACGAGCAGTACTTC. J is TRBJ2-7 and V is TRBV5-6; tentatively, D is TRBD2 (5 bases). Deletions cut 0 bases from V and 5 bases from J, with 9 bases between. Germline V gene data show CDR1 as SGHDT and CDR2 as YYEEEE. CDR3 length: 13 residues.

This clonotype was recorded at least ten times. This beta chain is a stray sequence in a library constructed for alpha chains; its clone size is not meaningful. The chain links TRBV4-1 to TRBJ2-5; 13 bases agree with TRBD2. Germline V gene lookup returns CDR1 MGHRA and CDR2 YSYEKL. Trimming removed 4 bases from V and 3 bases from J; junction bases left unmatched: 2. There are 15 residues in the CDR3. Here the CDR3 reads CASSPGLAGEETQYF. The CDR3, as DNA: TGCGCCAGCAGCCCTGGACTAGCGGGGGAAGAGACCCAGTACTTC.

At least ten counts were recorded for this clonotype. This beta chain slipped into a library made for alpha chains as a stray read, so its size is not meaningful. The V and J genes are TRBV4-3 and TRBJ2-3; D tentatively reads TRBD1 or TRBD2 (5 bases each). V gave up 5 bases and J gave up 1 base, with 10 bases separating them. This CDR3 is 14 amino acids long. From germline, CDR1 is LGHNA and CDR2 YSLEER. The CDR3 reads CASSRDHRTDTQYF. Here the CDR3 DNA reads TGCGCCAGCAGCAGGGACCACCGCACAGATACGCAGTATTTT.

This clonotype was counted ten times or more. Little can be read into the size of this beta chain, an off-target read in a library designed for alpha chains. The CDR3 is CASSLGQGLFF. CDR3 DNA: TGTGCCAGCAGCTTAGGACAAGGACTGTTTTTT. This chain uses TRBV7-9 with TRBJ1-4; D gene unclear. The V gene's germline CDR1 is SEHNR and CDR2 FQNEAQ (reference sequence). V was cut by 1 base and J by 13 bases, with 7 bases left in between. The CDR3 is 11 residues long.

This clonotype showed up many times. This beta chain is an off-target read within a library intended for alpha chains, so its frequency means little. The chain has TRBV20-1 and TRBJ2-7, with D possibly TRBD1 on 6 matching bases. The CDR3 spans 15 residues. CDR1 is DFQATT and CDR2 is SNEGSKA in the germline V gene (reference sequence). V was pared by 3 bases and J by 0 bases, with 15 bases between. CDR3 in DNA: TGCAGTGCTAGCGGGCAGGGGTCAAACTCCTACGAGCAGTACTTC. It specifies CSASGQGSNSYEQYF.

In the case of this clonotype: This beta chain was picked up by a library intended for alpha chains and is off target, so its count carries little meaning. The CDR3 loop is CASSLDSGANVLTF. The CDR3 bases are TGTGCCAGCAGCTTGGACTCTGGGGCCAACGTCCTGACTTTC. The chain carries TRBV5-4 and TRBJ2-6; no clear D gene. The CDR3 runs 14 residues. The V end was cut by 0 bases, the J end by 0 bases, with 1 base between. Germline V gives CDR1 SGHNT, CDR2 YYREEE (reference sequence).

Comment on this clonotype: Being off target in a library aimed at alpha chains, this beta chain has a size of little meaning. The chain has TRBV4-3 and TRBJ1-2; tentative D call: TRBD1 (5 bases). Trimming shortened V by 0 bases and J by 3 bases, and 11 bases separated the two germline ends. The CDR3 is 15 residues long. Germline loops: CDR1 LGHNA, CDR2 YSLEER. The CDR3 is CASSQERGFDYGYTF. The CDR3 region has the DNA TGCGCCAGCAGCCAAGAGAGGGGTTTCGACTATGGCTACACCTTC.

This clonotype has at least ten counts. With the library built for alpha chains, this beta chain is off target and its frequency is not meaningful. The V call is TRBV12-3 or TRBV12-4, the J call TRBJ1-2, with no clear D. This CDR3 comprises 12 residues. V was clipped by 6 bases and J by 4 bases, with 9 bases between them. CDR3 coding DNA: TGTGCCAGCAGCTATGATAGCTATGGCTACACCTTC. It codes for CASSYDSYGYTF.

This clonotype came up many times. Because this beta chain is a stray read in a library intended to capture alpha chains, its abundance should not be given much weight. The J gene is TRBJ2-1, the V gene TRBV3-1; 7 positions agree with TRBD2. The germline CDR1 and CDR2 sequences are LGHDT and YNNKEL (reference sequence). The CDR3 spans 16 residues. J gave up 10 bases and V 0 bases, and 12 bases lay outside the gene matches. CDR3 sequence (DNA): TGTGCCAGCAGCCAAGAACGACTGCTAGCGGACCAGGAGCAGTTCTTC. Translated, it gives CASSQERLLADQEQFF.

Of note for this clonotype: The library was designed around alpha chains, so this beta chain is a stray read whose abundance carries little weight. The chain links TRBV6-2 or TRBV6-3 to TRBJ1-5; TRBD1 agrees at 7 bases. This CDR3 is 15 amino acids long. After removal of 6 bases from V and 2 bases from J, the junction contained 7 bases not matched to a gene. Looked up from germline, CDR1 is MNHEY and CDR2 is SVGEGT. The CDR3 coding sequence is TGTGCCAGCAGGCCCACAGGGGCCGGCAATCAGCCCCAGCATTTT. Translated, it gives CASRPTGAGNQPQHF.

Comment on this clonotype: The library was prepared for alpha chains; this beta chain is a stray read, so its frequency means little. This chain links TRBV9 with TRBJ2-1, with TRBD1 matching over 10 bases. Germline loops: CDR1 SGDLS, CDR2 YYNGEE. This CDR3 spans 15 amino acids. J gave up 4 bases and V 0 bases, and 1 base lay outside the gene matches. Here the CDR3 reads CASSVAGQGYNEQFF. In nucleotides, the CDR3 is TGTGCCAGCAGCGTAGCGGGACAGGGGTACAATGAGCAGTTCTTC.

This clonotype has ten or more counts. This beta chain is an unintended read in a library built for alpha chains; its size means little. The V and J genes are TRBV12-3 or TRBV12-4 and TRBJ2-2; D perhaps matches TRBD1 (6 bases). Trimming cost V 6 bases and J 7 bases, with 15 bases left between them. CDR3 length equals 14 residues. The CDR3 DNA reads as TGTGCCAGCAGCAACAGGGAAAGTAGCGGGGAGCTGTTTTTT. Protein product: CASSNRESSGELFF.

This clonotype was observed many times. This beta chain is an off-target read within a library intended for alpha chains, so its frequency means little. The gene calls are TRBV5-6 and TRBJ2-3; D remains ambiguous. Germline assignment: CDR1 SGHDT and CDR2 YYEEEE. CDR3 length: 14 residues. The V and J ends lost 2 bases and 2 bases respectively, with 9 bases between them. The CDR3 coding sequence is TGTGCCAGCAGCTTCGTGCCCTCCACAGATACGCAGTATTTT. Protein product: CASSFVPSTDTQYF.

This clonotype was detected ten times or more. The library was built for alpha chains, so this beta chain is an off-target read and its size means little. The CDR3: CSVEDRVYNEQFF. CDR3 sequence (DNA): TGCAGCGTTGAAGATAGGGTCTACAATGAGCAGTTCTTC. This sequence joins TRBV29-1 and TRBJ2-1; D ambiguous. The V end lost 0 bases, the J end lost 3 bases, and 6 bases lay between the germline ends. Germline CDR1 is SQVTM and CDR2 is ANQGSEA. The CDR3 spans 13 residues.

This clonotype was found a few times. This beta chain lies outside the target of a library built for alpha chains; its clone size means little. In DNA, the CDR3 is TGTGCCAGCAGTTCTCTGGGATTGGAAGAGACCCAGTACTTC. Protein sequence: CASSSLGLEETQYF. The rearrangement uses TRBV28 and TRBJ2-5; no clear D gene. This CDR3 spans 14 amino acids. Germline CDR1 and CDR2: MDHEN and SYDVKM. The V end was cut by 4 bases, the J end by 3 bases, with 12 bases between.

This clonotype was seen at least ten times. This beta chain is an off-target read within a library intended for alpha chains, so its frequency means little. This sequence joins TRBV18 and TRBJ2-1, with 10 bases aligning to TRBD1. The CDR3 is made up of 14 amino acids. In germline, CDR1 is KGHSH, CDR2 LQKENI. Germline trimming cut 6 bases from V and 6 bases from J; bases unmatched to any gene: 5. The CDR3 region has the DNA TGTGCCAGCTCTCCGGGACAGGGGTTCAATGAGCAGTTCTTC. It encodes CASSPGQGFNEQFF. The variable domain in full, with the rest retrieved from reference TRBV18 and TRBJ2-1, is NAGVMQNPRHLVRRRGQEARLRCSPMKGHSHVYWYRQLPEEGLKFMVYLQKENIIDESGMPKERFSAEFPKEGPSILRIQQVVRGDSAAYFCASSPGQGFNEQFFGPGTRLTVL.

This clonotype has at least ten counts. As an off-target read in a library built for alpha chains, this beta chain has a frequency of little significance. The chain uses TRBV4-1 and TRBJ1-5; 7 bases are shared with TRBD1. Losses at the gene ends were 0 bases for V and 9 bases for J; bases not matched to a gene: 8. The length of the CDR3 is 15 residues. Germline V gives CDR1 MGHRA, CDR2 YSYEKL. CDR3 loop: CASSQDEGQEAPQHF. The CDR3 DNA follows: TGCGCCAGCAGCCAAGATGAAGGACAGGAGGCGCCCCAGCATTTT.

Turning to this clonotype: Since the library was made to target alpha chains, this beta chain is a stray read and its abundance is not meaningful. The CDR3: CASSNSGSLAQYF. In nucleotides, the CDR3 is TGTGCCAGCAGCAACAGCGGGAGCTTAGCGCAGTACTTC. The chain carries TRBV21-1 and TRBJ2-7; TRBD2 is the table's D call and was not checked against the DNA. TRBV21-1 is a pseudogene segment. The CDR3 sequence is 13 residues long.

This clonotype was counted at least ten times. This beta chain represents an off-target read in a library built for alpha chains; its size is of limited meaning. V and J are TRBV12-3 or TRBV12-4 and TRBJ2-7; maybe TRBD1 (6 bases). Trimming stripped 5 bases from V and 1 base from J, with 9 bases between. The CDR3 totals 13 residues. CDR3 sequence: CASSGTGSYEQYF. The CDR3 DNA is TGTGCCAGCAGTGGTACAGGGTCCTACGAGCAGTACTTC.

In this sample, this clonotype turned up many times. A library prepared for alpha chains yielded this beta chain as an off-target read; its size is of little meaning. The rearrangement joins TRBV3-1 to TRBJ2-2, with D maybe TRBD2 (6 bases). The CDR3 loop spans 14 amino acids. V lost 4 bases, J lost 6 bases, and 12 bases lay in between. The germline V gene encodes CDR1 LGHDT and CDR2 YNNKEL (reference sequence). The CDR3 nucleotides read TGTGCCAGCAGCCTGTCCGGGAGCGCCGGGGAGCTGTTTTTT. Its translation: CASSLSGSAGELFF. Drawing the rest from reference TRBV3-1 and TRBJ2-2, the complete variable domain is DTAVSQTPKYLVTQMGNDKSIKCEQNLGHDTMYWYKQDSKKFLKIMFSYNNKELIINETVPNRFSPKSPDKAHLNLHINSLELGDSAVYFCASSLSGSAGELFFGEGSRLTVL.

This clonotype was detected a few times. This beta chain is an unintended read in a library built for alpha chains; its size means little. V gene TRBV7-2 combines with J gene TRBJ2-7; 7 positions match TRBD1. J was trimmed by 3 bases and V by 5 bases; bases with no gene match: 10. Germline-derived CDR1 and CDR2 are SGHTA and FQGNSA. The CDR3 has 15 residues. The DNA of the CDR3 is TGTGCCAGCAGCGTCTACGGGACAGAAAGCTACGAGCAGTACTTC. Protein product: CASSVYGTESYEQYF. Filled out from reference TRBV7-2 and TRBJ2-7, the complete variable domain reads GAGVSQSPSNKVTEKGKDVELRCDPISGHTALYWYRQSLGQGLEFLIYFQGNSAPDKSGLPSDRFSAERTGGSVSTLTIQRTQQEDSAVYLCASSVYGTESYEQYFGPGTRLTVT.

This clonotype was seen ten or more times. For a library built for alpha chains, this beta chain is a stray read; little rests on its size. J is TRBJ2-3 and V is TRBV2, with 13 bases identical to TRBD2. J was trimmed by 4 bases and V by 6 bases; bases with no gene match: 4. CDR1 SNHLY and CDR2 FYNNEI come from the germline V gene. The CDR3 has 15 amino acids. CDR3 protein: CASRMGLAGSDTQYF. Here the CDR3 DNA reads TGTGCCAGCAGGATGGGACTAGCGGGGTCAGATACGCAGTATTTT.